The 7 T cell receptor beta chains below all came from one sample that was sequenced in a study of tumor-infiltrating lymphocytes in localized non-small cell lung cancer. The method was immunoSEQ multiplex PCR; TCRdb's version includes in-frame clones alone and lacks a portion of them. Among approximately 12,000 clones, about 70% were seen once, and the ten largest hold around 17%. The sample comprised uninvolved lung tissue not adjacent to the tumor. These receptors all come from a human donor with non-small cell lung cancer.

The chain links TRBV2 to TRBJ1-6; 9 bases align to TRBD1. The length of the CDR3 is 14 residues. Looked up from germline, CDR1 is SNHLY and CDR2 is FYNNEI. Trimming cost V 4 bases and J 8 bases; bases outside gene matches: 3. CDR3 in amino acids: CASSAGTGYSPLHF. For the CDR3, the DNA is TGTGCCAGCAGTGCGGGGACAGGGTATTCACCCCTCCACTTT.

The V call is TRBV5-6, the J call TRBJ1-2, with D uncertain. Germline-derived CDR1 and CDR2 are SGHDT and YYEEEE. The V end was cut by 1 base, the J end by 4 bases, with 11 bases between. The CDR3 is made up of 14 amino acids. The CDR3 DNA follows: TGTGCCAGCAGCTTGTGGGAGGGAAGCTATGGCTACACCTTC. It translates to CASSLWEGSYGYTF.

By proportion, this clone is medium-sized. DNA for the CDR3: TGTGCCAGCAGTAGCTCTCGGGACTACCCTTCCGAGCAGTACTTC. Protein: CASSSSRDYPSEQYF. V is TRBV6-1 and J is TRBJ2-7; 7 bases match TRBD2. V lost 5 bases, J lost 6 bases, and 13 bases stayed unmatched. This CDR3 has 15 amino acids. The germline CDR1 and CDR2 sequences are MNHNS and SASEGT.

The chain has TRBV4-1 and TRBJ2-1; 11 bases are a match to TRBD2. CDR1 and CDR2 (germline): MGHRA, YSYEKL. V lost 0 bases and J lost 8; bases outside the gene matches: 6. The CDR3 is made up of 16 amino acids. In DNA form, the CDR3 reads TGCGCCAGCAGCCAAGAGACTAGCGGGGCGGTCCATGAGCAGTTCTTC. Its protein is CASSQETSGAVHEQFF.

This clone is a singleton in its sample. The J gene is TRBJ1-6, the V gene TRBV2; 10 bases align to TRBD1. V shed 8 bases and J 7 bases; nucleotides not matched to a gene: 8. This CDR3 is 15 amino acids long. The V gene's germline CDR1 is SNHLY and CDR2 FYNNEI. The CDR3 protein is CASQTTGGQNSPLHF. CDR3 bases: TGTGCCAGCCAGACGACAGGGGGCCAAAATTCACCCCTCCACTTT.

The table lists this clone with a count of one. The chain employs TRBV7-9 and TRBJ1-2; TRBD1 matches 8 bases. V lost 5 bases, J lost 0 bases, and 11 bases stayed unmatched. The germline gives CDR1 SEHNR, CDR2 FQNEAQ (reference sequence). The CDR3 length is 17 residues. CDR3 coding DNA: TGTGCCAGCAGCACGGGTGGGACAGGCACCCCTAACTATGGCTACACCTTC. It codes for CASSTGGTGTPNYGYTF. The whole variable domain, filled in from reference TRBV7-9 and TRBJ1-2, reads DTGVSQNPRHKITKRGQNVTFRCDPISEHNRLYWYRQTLGQGPEFLTYFQNEAQLEKSRLLSDRFSAERPKGSFSTLEIQRTEQGDSAMYLCASSTGGTGTPNYGYTFGSGTRLTVV.

The chain couples TRBV20-1 to TRBJ2-3, with D possibly matching TRBD2 (5 bases). The CDR3 runs to 11 residues. Between the trimmed V and J ends, which lost 6 bases and 14 bases, there was a span of 18 bases. Germline CDR1 and CDR2: DFQATT and SNEGSKA (reference sequence). The CDR3 DNA is TGCAGTGCCGTGGAGGTCGCCGAGGGGTATTTT. This translates into CSAVEVAEGYF.